The rows below give T cell receptor beta chains drawn from one sample of a study of Ad26.COV2.S vaccination and SARS-CoV-2 variants. Clones were read by immunoSEQ multiplex PCR, and TCRdb kept only the in-frame ones, dropping some. The repertoire holds roughly 100,000 clones, with roughly 75% as singletons. The material was peripheral blood, obtained after recovery from COVID-19. The source is a human donor who had recovered from COVID-19. CDR3s include the opening cysteine and the closing phenylalanine or tryptophan. The D gene is left open where the match is weak. Clone size is shown for a subset of rows, as once, few, many or a class of expanded clone.

cdr3_aa,d_call,clone_size,v_call,j_call
CASSLKPKGGHLF,.,.,TRBV11-1,TRBJ1-2
CASKPGTSGYNEQFF,TRBD2,.,TRBV5-1,TRBJ2-1
CASSPTARTSYGYTF,.,.,TRBV19,TRBJ1-2
CASGAGVGYTEAFF,.,.,TRBV2,TRBJ1-1
CSVDGLAGAGTQYF,TRBD2,.,TRBV29-1,TRBJ2-5
CASSPQQGGSPLHF,.,.,TRBV3-1/TRBV3-2,TRBJ1-6
CASSLGRRTGDGYTF,TRBD1,.,TRBV28,TRBJ1-2
CSARTGYGYTF,TRBD1,.,TRBV20-1,TRBJ1-2
CASTKTSGQETQYF,TRBD2,.,TRBV2,TRBJ2-5
CASKREFGLNTIYF,.,.,TRBV2,TRBJ1-3
CASSLTSGGDQETQYF,TRBD2,.,TRBV27,TRBJ2-5
CASSPDREQVNTEAFF,TRBD1,.,TRBV4-2,TRBJ1-1
CASSLDRNKNIQYF,.,.,TRBV27,TRBJ2-4
CASRDRGQFTEAFF,TRBD1,.,TRBV2,TRBJ1-1
CASSTDRGVSQPQHF,TRBD1,.,TRBV19,TRBJ1-5
CASSPRDRGQNTEAFF,TRBD1,.,TRBV27,TRBJ1-1
CASSVDGSGAETQYF,TRBD2,.,TRBV9,TRBJ2-5
CASSRVGGNTEAFF,.,.,TRBV5-5,TRBJ1-1
CASSWGDYGYTF,.,.,TRBV2,TRBJ1-2
CASSLRGEGYEQYF,.,.,TRBV5-5,TRBJ2-7
CAWSPPPDSNQPQHF,.,few,TRBV30,TRBJ1-5
CASSLLASSTDTQYF,.,once,TRBV5-5,TRBJ2-3
CASSLQAYEQYF,.,few,TRBV5-6,TRBJ2-7
CASSLTQETSGANVLTF,.,.,TRBV28,TRBJ2-6
CASRSQYTGCSMNTEAFF,.,few,TRBV12-2,TRBJ1-1
CASSLGTGGEQYF,TRBD1,.,TRBV12-3/TRBV12-4,TRBJ2-7
CASSQSSRGGWRDNSPLHF,.,few,TRBV4-1,TRBJ1-6
CASSLELASASETQYF,TRBD2,.,TRBV5-4,TRBJ2-5
CASSTLPGQGAHPYEQYF,TRBD1,.,TRBV14,TRBJ2-7